This TCR beta chain originates from a study of T cells in Graves' hyperthyroidism and ophthalmopathy. Only a few counts were recorded for this clonotype. Germline-derived CDR1 and CDR2 are SGHDN and FVKESK. The CDR3 contains 15 residues. Trimming cost V 4 bases and J 4 bases, with 17 bases left between them. From RNA transcripts, TCR beta CDR3 regions were amplified. The primer set for the first-round RT-PCR of the TCR CDR3 was HTBI. TCRdb redid the calling of the multiplex PCR reads with MiXCR, one entry per CDR3 protein. Among roughly 100,000 distinct CDR3 sequences listed, less than 55% were seen once.

The V call is TRBV14, the J call TRBJ2-7; no reliable D call. This clonotype originated in a man aged 40-49 years with Graves' hyperthyroidism. The sample comprised blood. The CDR3 DNA reads as TGTGCCAGCAGCCCAACGGCCCTACCACCTTACGAGCAGTACTTC. Translating gives CASSPTALPPYEQYF.